The entry that follows covers one TCR beta chain sequence. Its target is unknown. These data belong to a study of regulatory T cells in long-lasting Graves disease. The TCR beta library used iRepertoire HTBI primers with Arm-PCR amplification of CDR3. In TCRdb, the multiplex PCR reads were re-called with MiXCR into one record per CDR3 protein. The sample records about 660,000 distinct CDR3 sequences, around 30% being singletons. Study findings and constraints: Sample size was small, which may have lowered accuracy.

Time point described: persistent/refractory GD, antithyroid drugs over 5 years with positive TRAb. PBMC RNA served as the TCR library source. The sequence came from a female donor with Graves disease. Here the sequenced sample was peripheral blood mononuclear cells (PBMCs), taken when the disease was refractory, from a patient treated with antithyroid drugs.

The CDR3 DNA sequence: TGTGCCAGCAGCTTAAGGGGACAGGCAGAGACCCAGTACTTC. Amino acid sequence: CASSLRGQAETQYF. V is TRBV13 and J is TRBJ2-5, with 8 bases that match TRBD1. J was trimmed by 4 bases and V by 2 bases; bases with no gene match: 3. From germline, CDR1 is PRHDT and CDR2 FYEKMQ (reference sequence). This CDR3 has 14 residues.